The source of this TCR beta chain is a study of blood T cells in healthy people across ages. Study-level points and caveats: TCR beta diversity was tightly associated with the proportion of naive T cells. Roughly linear age-related decline in beta diversity appeared, significant by age approximately 43.

Donors ranged from roughly 6 to 90 years old and were healthy Caucasians in Russia. No fewer than 5.5 micrograms of total RNA were isolated from every sample. As regards this clonotype: The antigen is undetermined.

Trimming took off 2 bases at V and 0 bases at J, with 14 bases between the two ends. Germline CDR1 is SGHVS and CDR2 is FQNEAQ. CDR3 length: 17 amino acids. The authors ran a second PCR of roughly 6 to 11 cycles using a sample-barcoded 5' primer and a J-beta primer mix. TCRdb used MiXCR to reprocess the 5' RACE reads, holding one entry per CDR3 protein. Here the sample spans 700,000 to 900,000 distinct CDR3 sequences, 53% being singletons. The specimen sequenced was blood. This receptor was identified in an elderly man in good health. The V and J genes are TRBV7-8 and TRBJ1-5, with D perhaps matching TRBD1 (6 bases). CDR3 DNA: TGTGCCAGCAGCTTAAACCGGGGGGCAGCTAGCAATCAGCCCCAGCATTTT. Its translation is CASSLNRGAASNQPQHF. The entire variable domain, with the rest obtained from reference TRBV7-8 and TRBJ1-5, is as follows: GAGVSQSPRYKVAKRGQDVALRCDPISGHVSLFWYQQALGQGPEFLTYFQNEAQLDKSGLPSDRFFAERPEGSVSTLKIQRTQQEDSAVYLCASSLNRGAASNQPQHFGDGTRLSIL.